This T cell receptor (beta chain) was identified in a study of patients and donors after allogeneic stem cell transplantation. Germline V gene sequence: CDR1 SGHRS, CDR2 YFSETQ. This CDR3 contains 14 residues. V dropped 0 bases and J dropped 2 bases, with 6 bases sitting between them. TCRdb fed the RT-PCR reads into MiXCR, producing one record per CDR3 protein. The sample has about 200,000 distinct CDR3 sequences, less than 45% seen once; the top ten hold about 30%. This clonotype was counted a few times. The chain links TRBV5-1 to TRBJ1-3; D call uncertain. Source material: blood, either unsorted or a sorted T cell fraction (not recorded which). The source of this sequence is a human donor who was either an allogeneic HSCT recipient or a stem cell or donor lymphocyte infusion donor (not recorded which). It is not recorded whose cells these are; they may come from a transplant donor. The CDR3 region is CASSLEVPGNTIYF. CDR3 in DNA: TGCGCCAGCAGCTTGGAAGTTCCTGGAAACACCATATATTTT.